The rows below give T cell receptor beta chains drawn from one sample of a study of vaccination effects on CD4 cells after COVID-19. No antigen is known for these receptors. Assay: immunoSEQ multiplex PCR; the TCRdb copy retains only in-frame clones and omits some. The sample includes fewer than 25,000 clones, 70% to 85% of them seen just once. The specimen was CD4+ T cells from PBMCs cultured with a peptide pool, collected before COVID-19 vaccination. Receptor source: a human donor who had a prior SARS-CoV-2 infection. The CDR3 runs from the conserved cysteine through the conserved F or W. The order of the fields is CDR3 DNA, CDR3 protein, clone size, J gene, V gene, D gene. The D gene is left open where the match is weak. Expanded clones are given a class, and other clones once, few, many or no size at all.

cdr3_nt: TGTGCCAGCAGCACGCAGACAGGATGGAATCAGCCCCAGCATTTT
cdr3_aa: CASSTQTGWNQPQHF
clone_size: -
j_call: TRBJ1-5
v_call: TRBV7-2
d_call: -

cdr3_nt: TGTGCCAGCAGTTCCGGACTAGCGGGATTGGAGACCCAGTACTTC
cdr3_aa: CASSSGLAGLETQYF
clone_size: -
j_call: TRBJ2-5
v_call: TRBV11-3
d_call: TRBD2

cdr3_nt: TGTGCCTGGACTCCTGCGGTCGGGAGTACAAACAATGAGCAGTTCTTC
cdr3_aa: CAWTPAVGSTNNEQFF
clone_size: once
j_call: TRBJ2-1
v_call: TRBV30
d_call: -

cdr3_nt: TGTGCCAGCAGTGAATACCGGGCCGGCGGACTTAACTATGGCTACACCTTC
cdr3_aa: CASSEYRAGGLNYGYTF
clone_size: -
j_call: TRBJ1-2
v_call: TRBV25-1
d_call: -

cdr3_nt: TGCGCCAGCAGCTTGGAGTCCGGCGGCGGGGGCACTGAAGCTTTCTTT
cdr3_aa: CASSLESGGGGTEAFF
clone_size: -
j_call: TRBJ1-1
v_call: TRBV5-1
d_call: -

cdr3_nt: TGCGCCAGCAGCCCGTTAGCGGGAGGGAACACAGATACGCAGTATTTT
cdr3_aa: CASSPLAGGNTDTQYF
clone_size: -
j_call: TRBJ2-3
v_call: TRBV5-1
d_call: TRBD2

cdr3_nt: TGTGCCAGCAGCTTATCAGACTATGGCTACACCTTC
cdr3_aa: CASSLSDYGYTF
clone_size: -
j_call: TRBJ1-2
v_call: TRBV7-9
d_call: -

cdr3_nt: TGTGCCAGCAGCCCGTATATAGCCCAAGAGACCCAGTACTTC
cdr3_aa: CASSPYIAQETQYF
clone_size: -
j_call: TRBJ2-5
v_call: TRBV3-1/TRBV3-2
d_call: -

cdr3_nt: TGTGCCAGCAGTACGAGGGCTAGCATAAATGAGCAGTTCTTC
cdr3_aa: CASSTRASINEQFF
clone_size: -
j_call: TRBJ2-1
v_call: TRBV6-2/TRBV6-3
d_call: -

cdr3_nt: TGTGCCAGCAGCCGATATCATGGCGGGCCCTACGAGCAGTACTTC
cdr3_aa: CASSRYHGGPYEQYF
clone_size: -
j_call: TRBJ2-7
v_call: TRBV11-2
d_call: -

cdr3_nt: TGCGCCAGCAGCTTGCAGGGATCAGGCACTGAAGCTTTCTTT
cdr3_aa: CASSLQGSGTEAFF
clone_size: -
j_call: TRBJ1-1
v_call: TRBV5-1
d_call: -

cdr3_nt: TGTGCCAGCAGTTCCGTGGGGCTGGCTAATGAAAAACTGTTTTTT
cdr3_aa: CASSSVGLANEKLFF
clone_size: -
j_call: TRBJ1-4
v_call: TRBV27
d_call: -

cdr3_nt: TGTGCCAGCTCACACTCTCGTCGGACAGACTACACTGAAGCTTTCTTT
cdr3_aa: CASSHSRRTDYTEAFF
clone_size: few
j_call: TRBJ1-1
v_call: TRBV18
d_call: -

cdr3_nt: TGTGCCAGCAGCCAAGTTACGACGGCCTCTGGCTACACCTTC
cdr3_aa: CASSQVTTASGYTF
clone_size: -
j_call: TRBJ1-2
v_call: TRBV14
d_call: -

cdr3_nt: TGTGCCAGCAGTGAGCTGGGTTTAATCTCACCCCTCCACTTT
cdr3_aa: CASSELGLISPLHF
clone_size: -
j_call: TRBJ1-6
v_call: TRBV6-1
d_call: -

cdr3_nt: TGTGCCAGCAGCCAAGGCCCCGACAGGCCCCAGCATTTT
cdr3_aa: CASSQGPDRPQHF
clone_size: -
j_call: TRBJ1-5
v_call: TRBV14
d_call: -

cdr3_nt: TGTGCCACCAGCAGATCCCCCCAATCCTACGAGCAGTACTTC
cdr3_aa: CATSRSPQSYEQYF
clone_size: -
j_call: TRBJ2-7
v_call: TRBV15
d_call: -

cdr3_nt: TGTGCCAGCTCACCACCGGGCCATCGACTAGCGGGGAACACCGGGGAGCTGTTTTTT
cdr3_aa: CASSPPGHRLAGNTGELFF
clone_size: once
j_call: TRBJ2-2
v_call: TRBV18
d_call: TRBD2

cdr3_nt: TGTGCCAGCGCTTTAGCGGGGGCCGGGGACGAGCAGTACTTC
cdr3_aa: CASALAGAGDEQYF
clone_size: -
j_call: TRBJ2-7
v_call: TRBV28
d_call: TRBD2

cdr3_nt: TGTGCCAGTAGGGACAGGGCGATGAACACTGAAGCTTTCTTT
cdr3_aa: CASRDRAMNTEAFF
clone_size: few
j_call: TRBJ1-1
v_call: TRBV19
d_call: TRBD1

cdr3_nt: TGTGCCACCAGTGATACAGGGGTTACAGATACGCAGTATTTT
cdr3_aa: CATSDTGVTDTQYF
clone_size: -
j_call: TRBJ2-3
v_call: TRBV24-1
d_call: TRBD1

cdr3_nt: TGTGCCAGCTCACCAATCGGACAGGGAGGCGTCTATGGCTACACCTTC
cdr3_aa: CASSPIGQGGVYGYTF
clone_size: -
j_call: TRBJ1-2
v_call: TRBV18
d_call: TRBD1

cdr3_nt: TGTGCCAGCAGCCTCGGACATGGGGATCAGCCCCAGCATTTT
cdr3_aa: CASSLGHGDQPQHF
clone_size: -
j_call: TRBJ1-5
v_call: TRBV9
d_call: -

cdr3_nt: TGTGCCAGCAGCCTGTCCGGGACAACCAATGAGCAGTTCTTC
cdr3_aa: CASSLSGTTNEQFF
clone_size: -
j_call: TRBJ2-1
v_call: TRBV7-9
d_call: -

cdr3_nt: TGTGCCAGCAGCGTAGAAGCGGGTATCACAGATACGCAGTATTTT
cdr3_aa: CASSVEAGITDTQYF
clone_size: -
j_call: TRBJ2-3
v_call: TRBV9
d_call: -

cdr3_nt: TGCGCCAGCAGCCAGGGGACAGGGCCCCTCACAGATACGCAGTATTTT
cdr3_aa: CASSQGTGPLTDTQYF
clone_size: -
j_call: TRBJ2-3
v_call: TRBV4-1
d_call: TRBD1

cdr3_nt: TGTGCCAGCAGCTTATGGACAGGGAGAGAGACCCAGTACTTC
cdr3_aa: CASSLWTGRETQYF
clone_size: -
j_call: TRBJ2-5
v_call: TRBV11-1
d_call: TRBD1

cdr3_nt: TGTGCCAGCAGTTACACCCCCCCGGGGGCCGGTGAGACCCAGTACTTC
cdr3_aa: CASSYTPPGAGETQYF
clone_size: once
j_call: TRBJ2-5
v_call: TRBV6-5
d_call: -

cdr3_nt: TGTGCCAGCGAAACGGGACACACCTACGAGCAGTACTTC
cdr3_aa: CASETGHTYEQYF
clone_size: -
j_call: TRBJ2-7
v_call: TRBV6-1
d_call: -

cdr3_nt: TGCGCCAGCAGCTTATTGACAGGGGGCGGGGAGACCCAGTACTTC
cdr3_aa: CASSLLTGGGETQYF
clone_size: once
j_call: TRBJ2-5
v_call: TRBV5-1
d_call: TRBD1

cdr3_nt: TGTGCCAGCAGTTTAAGCACAGGGGGCTGGGAGACCCAGTACTTC
cdr3_aa: CASSLSTGGWETQYF
clone_size: -
j_call: TRBJ2-5
v_call: TRBV27
d_call: TRBD1

cdr3_nt: TGTGCCACTAGGACAGGGGGCGCGCCCTACGAGCAGTACTTC
cdr3_aa: CATRTGGAPYEQYF
clone_size: -
j_call: TRBJ2-7
v_call: TRBV10-3
d_call: TRBD1

cdr3_nt: TGTGCCAGCAGCCAAGATGTTCGGACGGTAAATGAAAAACTGTTTTTT
cdr3_aa: CASSQDVRTVNEKLFF
clone_size: -
j_call: TRBJ1-4
v_call: TRBV4-2
d_call: -

cdr3_nt: TGTGCCTGGATCCAACCGGGACAGGGGGCGAGCTCCTACGAGCAGTACTTC
cdr3_aa: CAWIQPGQGASSYEQYF
clone_size: -
j_call: TRBJ2-7
v_call: TRBV30
d_call: TRBD1

cdr3_nt: TGTGCCAGCAGCTTCGGGGGCGCAAGCTCCTACAATGAGCAGTTCTTC
cdr3_aa: CASSFGGASSYNEQFF
clone_size: -
j_call: TRBJ2-1
v_call: TRBV5-6
d_call: -

cdr3_nt: TGTGCCAGCAGCCATCTAGGAGGTAATCAGCCCCAGCATTTT
cdr3_aa: CASSHLGGNQPQHF
clone_size: -
j_call: TRBJ1-5
v_call: TRBV3-1/TRBV3-2
d_call: -

cdr3_nt: TGTGCCAGCAGTTTTGGGGCGGGAGGCTATAACAATGAGCAGTTCTTC
cdr3_aa: CASSFGAGGYNNEQFF
clone_size: -
j_call: TRBJ2-1
v_call: TRBV6-2/TRBV6-3
d_call: TRBD2

cdr3_nt: TGTGCCATCAGTGAGTCAATTGGTACGGATACGCAGTATTTT
cdr3_aa: CAISESIGTDTQYF
clone_size: -
j_call: TRBJ2-3
v_call: TRBV10-3
d_call: -

cdr3_nt: TGCGCCAGCAGCCATGCGGGAGGGCTGGGTTATGAGCAGTTCTTC
cdr3_aa: CASSHAGGLGYEQFF
clone_size: -
j_call: TRBJ2-1
v_call: TRBV5-1
d_call: TRBD2

cdr3_nt: TGTGCCAGTAGTGGGGTCCGGGCAGTTGGGTACAATGAGCAGTTCTTC
cdr3_aa: CASSGVRAVGYNEQFF
clone_size: -
j_call: TRBJ2-1
v_call: TRBV19
d_call: -

cdr3_nt: TGTGCCACTGCGGGGGGGCAGGCCAAGGAGACCCAGTACTTC
cdr3_aa: CATAGGQAKETQYF
clone_size: -
j_call: TRBJ2-5
v_call: TRBV11-3
d_call: TRBD2

cdr3_nt: TGTGCCACCAGTGGCCCCCGGGACAGGGGAAGGCCATGGGAGGGAGAGACCCAGTACTTC
cdr3_aa: CATSGPRDRGRPWEGETQYF
clone_size: -
j_call: TRBJ2-5
v_call: TRBV24-1
d_call: TRBD1

cdr3_nt: TGTGCCAGCAGCAAAGTAGGGGGACAGAACTATGGCTACACCTTC
cdr3_aa: CASSKVGGQNYGYTF
clone_size: -
j_call: TRBJ1-2
v_call: TRBV21-1
d_call: -

cdr3_nt: TGTGCCAGCAGCTTAGGTATTGGTGTCGGGACTAAGAAAAACATTCAGTACTTC
cdr3_aa: CASSLGIGVGTKKNIQYF
clone_size: -
j_call: TRBJ2-4
v_call: TRBV11-3
d_call: TRBD2

cdr3_nt: TGTGCCAGCCAGGCCCAGACGGGCCCAGGGTATAACGGGGAGCTGTTTTTT
cdr3_aa: CASQAQTGPGYNGELFF
clone_size: few
j_call: TRBJ2-2
v_call: TRBV7-9
d_call: -

cdr3_nt: TGTGCCATCAGTGATTTAGAGACCCAGTACTTC
cdr3_aa: CAISDLETQYF
clone_size: few
j_call: TRBJ2-5
v_call: TRBV10-3
d_call: -